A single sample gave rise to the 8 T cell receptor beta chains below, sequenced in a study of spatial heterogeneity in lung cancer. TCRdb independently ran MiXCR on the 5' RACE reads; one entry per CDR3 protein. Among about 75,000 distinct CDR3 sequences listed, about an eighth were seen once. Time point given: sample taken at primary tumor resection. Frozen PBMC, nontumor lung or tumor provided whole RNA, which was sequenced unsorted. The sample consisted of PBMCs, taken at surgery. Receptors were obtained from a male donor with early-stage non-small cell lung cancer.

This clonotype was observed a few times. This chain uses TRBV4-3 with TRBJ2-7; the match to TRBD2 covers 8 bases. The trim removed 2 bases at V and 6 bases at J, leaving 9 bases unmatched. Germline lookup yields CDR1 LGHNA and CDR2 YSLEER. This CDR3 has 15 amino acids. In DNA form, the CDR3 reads TGCGCCAGCAGCCAAAGAGCGGGAGAGGGTGCCGAGCAGTACTTC. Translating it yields CASSQRAGEGAEQYF.

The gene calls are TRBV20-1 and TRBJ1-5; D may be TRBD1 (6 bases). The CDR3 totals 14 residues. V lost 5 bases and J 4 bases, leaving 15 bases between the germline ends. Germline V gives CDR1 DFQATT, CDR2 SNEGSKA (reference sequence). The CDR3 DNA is TGCAGTGCTCGCGACAGGAGAGGAAATCAGCCCCAGCATTTT. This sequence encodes CSARDRRGNQPQHF.

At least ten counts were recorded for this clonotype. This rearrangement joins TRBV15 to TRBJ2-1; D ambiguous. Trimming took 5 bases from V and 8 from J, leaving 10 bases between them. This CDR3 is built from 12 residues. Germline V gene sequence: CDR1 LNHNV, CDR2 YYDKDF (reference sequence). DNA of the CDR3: TGTGCCACCAGCGCCAGAGGAGATGAGCAGTTCTTC. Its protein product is CATSARGDEQFF.

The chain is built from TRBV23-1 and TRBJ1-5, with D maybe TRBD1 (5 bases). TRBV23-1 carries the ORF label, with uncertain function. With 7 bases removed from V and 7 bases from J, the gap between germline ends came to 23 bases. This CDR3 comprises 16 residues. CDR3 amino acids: CASTGRTPLRRQPQHF. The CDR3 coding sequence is TGCGCCAGCACCGGTCGGACACCCTTGAGGAGGCAGCCCCAGCATTTT.

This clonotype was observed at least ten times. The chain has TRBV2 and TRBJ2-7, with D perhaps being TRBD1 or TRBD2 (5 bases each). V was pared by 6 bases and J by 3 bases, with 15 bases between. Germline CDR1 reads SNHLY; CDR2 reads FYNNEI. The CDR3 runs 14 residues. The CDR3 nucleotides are TGTGCCAGCAGCTTGCCGGGGCTTGGCTACGAGCAGTACTTC. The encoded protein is CASSLPGLGYEQYF.

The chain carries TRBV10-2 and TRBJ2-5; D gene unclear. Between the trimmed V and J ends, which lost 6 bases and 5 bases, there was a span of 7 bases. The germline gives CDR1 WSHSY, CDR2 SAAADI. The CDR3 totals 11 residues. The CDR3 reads CASSPTETQYF. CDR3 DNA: TGCGCCAGCAGCCCGACGGAGACCCAGTACTTC.

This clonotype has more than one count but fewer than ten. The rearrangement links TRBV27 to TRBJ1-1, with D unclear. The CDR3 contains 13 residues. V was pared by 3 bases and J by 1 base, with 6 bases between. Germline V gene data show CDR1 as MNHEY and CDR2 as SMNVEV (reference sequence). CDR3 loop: CASSLVPNTEAFF. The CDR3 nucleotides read TGTGCCAGCAGTTTGGTCCCGAACACTGAAGCTTTCTTT.

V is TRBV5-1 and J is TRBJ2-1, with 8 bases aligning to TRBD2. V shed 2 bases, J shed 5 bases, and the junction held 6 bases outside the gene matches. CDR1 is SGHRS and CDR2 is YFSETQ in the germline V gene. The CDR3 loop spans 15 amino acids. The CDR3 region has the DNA TGCGCCAGCAGCTTCCAAGCGGGAGTCAACAATGAGCAGTTCTTC. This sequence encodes CASSFQAGVNNEQFF.